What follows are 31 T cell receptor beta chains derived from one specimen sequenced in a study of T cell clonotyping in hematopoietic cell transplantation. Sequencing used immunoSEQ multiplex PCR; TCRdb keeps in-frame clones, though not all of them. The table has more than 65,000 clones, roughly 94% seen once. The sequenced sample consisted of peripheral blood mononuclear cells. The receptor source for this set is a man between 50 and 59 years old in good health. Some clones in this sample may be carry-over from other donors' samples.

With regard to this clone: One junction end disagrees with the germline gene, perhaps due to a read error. CDR3 region: CASSLGDDF. The CDR3 DNA follows: TGTGCCAGCAGCTTAGGTGACGACTTC. This chain connects TRBV7-9 to TRBJ2-5, with D unclear. The CDR3 runs to 9 residues. Germline loops: CDR1 SEHNR, CDR2 FQNEAQ (reference sequence).

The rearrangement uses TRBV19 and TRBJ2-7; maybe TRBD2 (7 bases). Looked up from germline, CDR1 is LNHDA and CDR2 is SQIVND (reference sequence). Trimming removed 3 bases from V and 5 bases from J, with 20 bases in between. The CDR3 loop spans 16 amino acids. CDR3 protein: CASSISTGRASDEQYF. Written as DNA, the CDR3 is TGTGCCAGTAGTATCTCCACAGGGAGGGCATCGGACGAGCAGTACTTC.

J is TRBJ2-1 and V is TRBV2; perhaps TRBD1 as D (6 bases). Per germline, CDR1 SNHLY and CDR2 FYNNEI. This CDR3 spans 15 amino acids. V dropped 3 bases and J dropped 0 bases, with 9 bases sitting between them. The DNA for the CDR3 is TGTGCCAGCAGTGATTGGGACACCTCCTACAATGAGCAGTTCTTC. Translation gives CASSDWDTSYNEQFF.

CDR3 nucleotides: TGCGCCAGCAGCGTGCAAGAGACCCAGTACTTC. Its protein is CASSVQETQYF. The rearrangement links TRBV5-1 to TRBJ2-5; no firm D call. The germline V gene encodes CDR1 SGHRS and CDR2 YFSETQ. This CDR3 has 11 amino acids. V was cut by 4 bases and J by 2 bases, with 3 bases left in between. The full variable domain, rest sourced from reference TRBV5-1 and TRBJ2-5, is KAGVTQTPRYLIKTRGQQVTLSCSPISGHRSVSWYQQTPGQGLQFLFEYFSETQRNKGNFPGRFSGRQFSNSRSEMNVSTLELGDSALYLCASSVQETQYFGPGTRLLVL.

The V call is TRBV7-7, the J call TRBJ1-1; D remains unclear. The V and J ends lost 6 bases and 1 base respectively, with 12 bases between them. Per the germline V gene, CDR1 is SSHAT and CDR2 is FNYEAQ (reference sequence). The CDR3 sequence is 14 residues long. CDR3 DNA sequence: TGTGCCAGCAGGCCAGTCGGATCGAACACTGAAGCTTTCTTT. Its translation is CASRPVGSNTEAFF.

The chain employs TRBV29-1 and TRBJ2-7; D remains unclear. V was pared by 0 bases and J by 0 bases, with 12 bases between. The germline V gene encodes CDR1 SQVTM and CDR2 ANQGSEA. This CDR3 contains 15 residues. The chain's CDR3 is CSVEDQKGSSYEQYF. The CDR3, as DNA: TGCAGCGTTGAAGATCAAAAGGGCAGCTCCTACGAGCAGTACTTC.

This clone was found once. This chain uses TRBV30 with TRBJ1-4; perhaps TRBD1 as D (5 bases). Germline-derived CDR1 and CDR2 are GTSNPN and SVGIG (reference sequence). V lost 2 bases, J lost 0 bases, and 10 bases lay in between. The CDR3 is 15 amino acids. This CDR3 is CAWSQGTATNEKLFF. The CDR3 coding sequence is TGTGCCTGGAGTCAGGGTACAGCAACTAATGAAAAACTGTTTTTT.

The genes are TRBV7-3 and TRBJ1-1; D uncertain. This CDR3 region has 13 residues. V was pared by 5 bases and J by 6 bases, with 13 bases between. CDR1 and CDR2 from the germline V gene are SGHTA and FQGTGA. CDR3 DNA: TGTGCCAGCAGCCCAGGTTCGGCTTCTGAAGCTTTCTTT. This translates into CASSPGSASEAFF.

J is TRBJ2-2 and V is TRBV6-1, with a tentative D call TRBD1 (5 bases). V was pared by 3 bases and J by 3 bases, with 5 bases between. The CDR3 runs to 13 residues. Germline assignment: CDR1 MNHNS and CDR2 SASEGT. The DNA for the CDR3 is TGTGCCAGCAGTGACAGGGACACCGGGGAGCTGTTTTTT. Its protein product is CASSDRDTGELFF.

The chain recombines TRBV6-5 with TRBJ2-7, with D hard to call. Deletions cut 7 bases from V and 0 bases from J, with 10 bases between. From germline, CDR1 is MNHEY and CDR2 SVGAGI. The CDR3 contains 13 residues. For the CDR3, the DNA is TGTGCCAGCAAGGATACAGCCTCCTACGAGCAGTACTTC. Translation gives CASKDTASYEQYF.

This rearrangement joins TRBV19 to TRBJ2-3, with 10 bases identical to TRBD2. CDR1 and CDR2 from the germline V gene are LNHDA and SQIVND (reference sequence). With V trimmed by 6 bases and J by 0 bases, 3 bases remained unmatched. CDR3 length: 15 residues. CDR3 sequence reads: CASRGLATSTDTQYF. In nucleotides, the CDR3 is TGTGCCAGTAGGGGACTAGCGACTAGCACAGATACGCAGTATTTT.

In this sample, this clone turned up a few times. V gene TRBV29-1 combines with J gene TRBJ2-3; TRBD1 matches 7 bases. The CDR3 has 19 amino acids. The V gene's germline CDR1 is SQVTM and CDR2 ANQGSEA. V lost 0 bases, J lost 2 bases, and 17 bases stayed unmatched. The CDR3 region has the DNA TGCAGCGTTGAAGATATCCCTCGACAGGGCACTTCTTACACAGATACGCAGTATTTT. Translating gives CSVEDIPRQGTSYTDTQYF.

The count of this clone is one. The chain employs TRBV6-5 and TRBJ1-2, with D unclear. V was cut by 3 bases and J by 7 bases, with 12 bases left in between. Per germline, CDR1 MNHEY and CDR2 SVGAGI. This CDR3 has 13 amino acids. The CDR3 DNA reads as TGTGCCAGCAGTTATGCGGGGAATCCTGGCTACACCTTC. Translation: CASSYAGNPGYTF.

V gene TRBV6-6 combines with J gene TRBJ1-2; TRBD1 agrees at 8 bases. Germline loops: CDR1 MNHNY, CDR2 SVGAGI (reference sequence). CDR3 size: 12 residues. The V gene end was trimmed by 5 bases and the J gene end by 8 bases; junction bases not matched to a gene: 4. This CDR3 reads CASSPGGGGYTF. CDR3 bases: TGTGCCAGCAGTCCAGGGGGCGGGGGCTACACCTTC.

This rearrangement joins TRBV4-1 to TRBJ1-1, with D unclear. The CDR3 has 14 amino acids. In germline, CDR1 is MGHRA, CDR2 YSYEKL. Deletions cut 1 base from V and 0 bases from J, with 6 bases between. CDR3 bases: TGCGCCAGCAGCCAAGTTACTTTGAACACTGAAGCTTTCTTT. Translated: CASSQVTLNTEAFF.

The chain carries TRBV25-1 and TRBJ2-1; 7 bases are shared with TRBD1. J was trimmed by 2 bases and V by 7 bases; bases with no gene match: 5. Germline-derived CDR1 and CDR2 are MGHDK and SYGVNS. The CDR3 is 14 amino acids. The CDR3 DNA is TGTGCCAGCACTCCCCAGGGGGCCTACAATGAGCAGTTCTTC. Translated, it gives CASTPQGAYNEQFF.

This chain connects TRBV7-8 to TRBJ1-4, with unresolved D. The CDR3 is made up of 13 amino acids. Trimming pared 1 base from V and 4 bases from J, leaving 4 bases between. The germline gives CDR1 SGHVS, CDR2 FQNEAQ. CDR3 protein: CASSLDLNEKLFF. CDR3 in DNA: TGTGCCAGCAGCTTAGACCTTAATGAAAAACTGTTTTTT.

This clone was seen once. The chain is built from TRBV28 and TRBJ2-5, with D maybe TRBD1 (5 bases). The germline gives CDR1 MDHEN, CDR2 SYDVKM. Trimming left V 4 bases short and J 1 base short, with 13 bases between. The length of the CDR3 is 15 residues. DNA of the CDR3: TGTGCCAGCAGTTCCCAAACCAGGGTCCAAGAGACCCAGTACTTC. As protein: CASSSQTRVQETQYF.

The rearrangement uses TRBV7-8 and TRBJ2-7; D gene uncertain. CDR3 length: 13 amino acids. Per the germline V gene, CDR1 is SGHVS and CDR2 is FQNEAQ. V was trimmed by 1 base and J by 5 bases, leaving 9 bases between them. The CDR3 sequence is CASSLVLINEQYF. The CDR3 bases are TGTGCCAGCAGCTTAGTGCTTATCAACGAGCAGTACTTC.

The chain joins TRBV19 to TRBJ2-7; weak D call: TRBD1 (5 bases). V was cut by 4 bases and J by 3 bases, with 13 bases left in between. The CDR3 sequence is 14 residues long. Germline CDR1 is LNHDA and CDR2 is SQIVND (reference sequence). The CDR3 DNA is TGTGCCAGTAGTAACTCGGGCGGACACTACGAGCAGTACTTC. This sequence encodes CASSNSGGHYEQYF.

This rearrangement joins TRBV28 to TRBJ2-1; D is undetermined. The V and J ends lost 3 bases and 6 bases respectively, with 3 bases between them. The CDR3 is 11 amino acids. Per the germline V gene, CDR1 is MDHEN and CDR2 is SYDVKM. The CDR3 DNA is TGTGCCAGCAGTTTCACCAATGAGCAGTTCTTC. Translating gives CASSFTNEQFF.

This chain's CDR3 is CASSLDGPSNEQFF. The CDR3 DNA sequence: TGTGCCAGCAGCTTAGATGGTCCCTCCAATGAGCAGTTCTTC. This sequence joins TRBV11-2 and TRBJ2-1; D gene unclear. V was cut by 0 bases and J by 6 bases, with 9 bases left in between. There are 14 residues in the CDR3. CDR1 and CDR2 (germline): SGHAT, FQNNGV.

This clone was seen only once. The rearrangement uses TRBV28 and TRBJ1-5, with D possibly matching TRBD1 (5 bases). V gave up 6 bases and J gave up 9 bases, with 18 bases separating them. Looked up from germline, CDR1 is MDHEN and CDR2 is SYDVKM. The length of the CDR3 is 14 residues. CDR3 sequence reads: CASRGGDPAMPQHF. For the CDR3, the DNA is TGTGCCAGCAGGGGGGGGGACCCCGCGATGCCCCAGCATTTT. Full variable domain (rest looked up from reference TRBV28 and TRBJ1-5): DVKVTQSSRYLVKRTGEKVFLECVQDMDHENMFWYRQDPGLGLRLIYFSYDVKMKEKGDIPEGYSVSREKKERFSLILESASTNQTSMYLCASRGGDPAMPQHFGDGTRLSIL.

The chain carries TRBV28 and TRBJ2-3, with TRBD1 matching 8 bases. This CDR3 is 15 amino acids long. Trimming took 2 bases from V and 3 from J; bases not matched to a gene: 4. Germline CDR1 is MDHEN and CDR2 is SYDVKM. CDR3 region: CASSLGGQGTDTQYF. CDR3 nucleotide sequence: TGTGCCAGCAGTTTAGGTGGACAGGGTACAGATACGCAGTATTTT.

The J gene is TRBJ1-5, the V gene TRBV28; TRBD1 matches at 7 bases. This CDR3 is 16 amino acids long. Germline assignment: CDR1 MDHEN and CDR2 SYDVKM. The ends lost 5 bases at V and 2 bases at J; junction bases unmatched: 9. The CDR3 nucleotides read TGTGCCAGCAGTCAAATTCGACAGGGAGGCAATCAGCCCCAGCATTTT. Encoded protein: CASSQIRQGGNQPQHF.

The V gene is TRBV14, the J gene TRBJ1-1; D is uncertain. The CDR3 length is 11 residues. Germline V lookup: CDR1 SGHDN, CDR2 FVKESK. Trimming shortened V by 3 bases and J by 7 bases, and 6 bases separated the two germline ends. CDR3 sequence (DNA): TGTGCCAGCAGCCAGGGTTTTGAAGCTTTCTTT. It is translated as CASSQGFEAFF.

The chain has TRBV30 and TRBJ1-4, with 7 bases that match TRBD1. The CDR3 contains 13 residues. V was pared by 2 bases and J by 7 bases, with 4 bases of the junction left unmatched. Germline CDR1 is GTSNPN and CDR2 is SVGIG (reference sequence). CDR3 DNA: TGTGCCTGGAGTAGGGGGCGAGGTGAAAAACTGTTTTTT. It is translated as CAWSRGRGEKLFF.

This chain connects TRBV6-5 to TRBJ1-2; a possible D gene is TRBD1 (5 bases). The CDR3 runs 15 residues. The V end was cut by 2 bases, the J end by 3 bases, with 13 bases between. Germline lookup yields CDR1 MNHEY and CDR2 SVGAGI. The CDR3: CASSYGGGMDYGYTF. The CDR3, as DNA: TGTGCCAGCAGTTACGGGGGAGGGATGGACTATGGCTACACCTTC.

DNA for the CDR3: TGTGCCAGCAGTTTATCGCAGGGACAGCCCTACGAGCAGTACTTC. Its protein is CASSLSQGQPYEQYF. V is TRBV27 and J is TRBJ2-7; 7 bases align to TRBD1. CDR3 size: 15 residues. CDR1 and CDR2 (germline): MNHEY, SMNVEV (reference sequence). Trimming at V came to 0 bases and at J to 2 bases, leaving 4 bases not matched to a gene.

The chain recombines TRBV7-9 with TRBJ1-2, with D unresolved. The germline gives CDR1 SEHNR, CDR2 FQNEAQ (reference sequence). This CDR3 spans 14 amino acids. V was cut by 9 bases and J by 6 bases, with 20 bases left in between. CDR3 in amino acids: CASLPEGPFHGYTF. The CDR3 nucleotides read TGTGCCAGTCTGCCGGAAGGCCCCTTTCATGGCTACACCTTC.

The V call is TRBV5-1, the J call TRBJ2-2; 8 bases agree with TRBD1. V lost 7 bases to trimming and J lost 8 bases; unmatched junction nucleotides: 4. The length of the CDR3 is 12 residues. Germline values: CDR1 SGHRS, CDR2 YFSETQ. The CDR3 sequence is CASQGARGELFF. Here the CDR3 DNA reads TGCGCCAGCCAGGGGGCCAGGGGGGAGCTGTTTTTT.